Here is one TCR beta chain with its context. Germline-derived CDR1 and CDR2 are MDHEN and SYDVKM. The CDR3 loop spans 16 amino acids. V was pared by 2 bases and J by 3 bases, with 14 bases between. The record originates from a study of blood T cell repertoires in COVID-19. The overall study: PBMCs, B-cell-depleted T cells, or T cells were the source of the cDNA or gDNA that made up the material.

In the source study's methods: Reference gene primer amplification in the assay estimated nucleated cell counts. Some clones are missing from TCRdb's copy, which holds only in-frame ones; the method was immunoSEQ multiplex PCR. Clonal size and the V and J genes are those of that table, whereas D and trimming came from the DNA. The sample consists of 350,000 or so clones, approximately 91% of them appearing once. The V call is TRBV28, the J call TRBJ2-1, with D possibly being TRBD2 (6 bases). The clonotype comes from a woman aged 30 to 39 who had been exposed to COVID-19. The sequenced material came from PBMCs or T cells enriched from blood (not recorded which). DNA of the CDR3: TGTGCCAGCAGTTTAGTCGGGCGCGGGAACTACAATGAGCAGTTCTTC. Translation: CASSLVGRGNYNEQFF.